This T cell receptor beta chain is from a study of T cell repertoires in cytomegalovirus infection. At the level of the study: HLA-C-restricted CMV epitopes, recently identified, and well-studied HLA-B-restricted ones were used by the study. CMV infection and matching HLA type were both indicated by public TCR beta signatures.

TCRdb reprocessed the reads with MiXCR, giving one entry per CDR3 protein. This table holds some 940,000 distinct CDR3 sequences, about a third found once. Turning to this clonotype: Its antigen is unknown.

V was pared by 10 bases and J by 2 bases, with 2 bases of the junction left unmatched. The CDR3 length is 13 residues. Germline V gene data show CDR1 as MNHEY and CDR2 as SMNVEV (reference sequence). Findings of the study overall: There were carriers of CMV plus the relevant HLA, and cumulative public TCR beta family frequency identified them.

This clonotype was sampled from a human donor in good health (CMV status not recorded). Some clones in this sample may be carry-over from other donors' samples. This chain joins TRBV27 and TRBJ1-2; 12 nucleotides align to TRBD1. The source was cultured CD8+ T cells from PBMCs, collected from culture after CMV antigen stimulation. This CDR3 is CANGTGGNYGYTF. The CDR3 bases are TGTGCCAACGGGACAGGGGGCAACTATGGCTACACCTTC.